This T cell receptor beta chain stems from a study of human T cells and chemical hapten exposure. TCRdb reanalysed the RACE reads using MiXCR and keeps one entry per CDR3 protein. Of about 170,000 distinct CDR3 sequences listed, around a quarter were seen once; the top ten hold around 1.9%. This clonotype was counted only a few times. What it binds is not known. Time point: patch test 3, about 24 weeks after DPC sensitization. Noted treatment: therapeutic diphenylcyclopropenone sensitization with weekly scalp DPC. General study points: Donors, who had alopecia, may show an immune response that differs from healthy people's. Patch test score rose with PT1 expanded TCRs, significant at 8, 16, 32, not 4.

V was cut by 0 bases and J by 5 bases, with 13 bases left in between. CDR1 and CDR2 from the germline V gene are MGHRA and YSYEKL. The CDR3 is 16 residues long. The chain couples TRBV4-1 to TRBJ1-4; possibly TRBD1 for D (5 bases). Specimen: whole blood, collected in connection with sensitization to the hapten diphenylcyclopropenone (DPC). This clonotype was sampled from a woman under 30 with alopecia areata. Some clones in this sample may be carry-over from other donors' samples. The CDR3 coding sequence is TGCGCCAGCAGCCAAGATCCCGGGACGGGGAATGAAAAACTGTTTTTT. It encodes CASSQDPGTGNEKLFF.